The present entry profiles one TCR beta chain with its context. No antigen is known for it. Time point specified: week 35, safety follow-up. The investigators gave 300 ug of mutant IDH1 20-mer peptide in each vaccine dose, together with topical imiquimod. The donors' diagnosis was new WHO grade 3 or 4 astrocytoma that was IDH1-mutant and ATRX-lost. This specimen belongs to a study of a mutant IDH1 vaccine in newly diagnosed glioma. Study at large: Every participant had undergone radiotherapy, temozolomide, or both before, and most underwent both. Week 47 marked visit V13, whereas week 35 marked visit V12.

Measured with immunoSEQ multiplex PCR; TCRdb has only the in-frame clones, and not every one. This sample has approximately 60,000 clones, with roughly nine tenths found just once. CDR1 and CDR2 (germline): LGHNA, YNFKEQ. Trimming removed 1 base from V and 3 bases from J; junction bases left unmatched: 0. This CDR3 is 15 amino acids long. Regarding the study as a whole: In 80% to 95% of patients, immune responses induced by the vaccine occurred.

The chain uses TRBV4-2 and TRBJ2-2, with TRBD1 matching over 9 bases. The sample in question was PBMCs, obtained from a glioma patient whose treatment included an IDH1 peptide vaccine. This receptor was obtained from a man aged 40-50 years with glioma. The CDR3: CASSQGTGDTGELFF. DNA of the CDR3: TGTGCCAGCAGCCAAGGGACAGGGGACACCGGGGAGCTGTTTTTT.